One T cell receptor (beta chain) is described in this entry. The data originate from a study of blood T cell repertoires in COVID-19. In the original workflow: From reference gene primer amplification, estimates of nucleated cell counts were derived. The protocol was immunoSEQ multiplex PCR, while the TCRdb copy is restricted to in-frame clones and leaves out a portion. That table gives V, J and clone size, and the DNA gave D and trimming. Of about 60,000 clones listed, 65% to 90% are singletons. The CDR3 length is 13 residues. Germline trimming cut 1 base from V and 10 bases from J; bases unmatched to any gene: 3. Germline CDR1 LGHDT, CDR2 YNNKEL (reference sequence).

This TCR derives from a man between 50 and 59 years old with COVID-19, enrolled during active disease. Sequencing was done on a sample of peripheral blood. The chain has TRBV3-1 (or the pseudogene TRBV3-2) and TRBJ1-1; 10 bases map to TRBD1. CDR3 amino acids: CASSQVGDRGAFF. The DNA of the CDR3 is TGTGCCAGCAGCCAAGTGGGGGACAGGGGAGCTTTCTTT.